These 9 T cell receptor beta chains came from one sample sequenced in a study of blood T cell repertoires in COVID-19. Measured with immunoSEQ multiplex PCR; TCRdb has only the in-frame clones, and not every one. In the table there are 150,000 to 200,000 clones, around 85% of which are singletons. The sequencing input was peripheral blood. These receptors were taken from a woman aged 55-75 years with acute or convalescent COVID-19.

V usage is TRBV19 and J usage is TRBJ1-4; the match to TRBD1 covers 9 bases. V shed 3 bases and J 5 bases; nucleotides not matched to a gene: 1. This CDR3 is 14 amino acids long. From germline, CDR1 is LNHDA and CDR2 SQIVND (reference sequence). CDR3 amino acids: CASSIGQGNEKLFF. As DNA, the CDR3 is TGTGCCAGTAGTATCGGACAGGGGAATGAAAAACTGTTTTTT.

The chain employs TRBV6-1 and TRBJ2-1; TRBD2 is a possible D gene (6 bases). Germline V gene sequence: CDR1 MNHNS, CDR2 SASEGT. This CDR3 has 15 residues. V was trimmed by 1 base and J by 7 bases, leaving 14 bases between them. The CDR3 DNA reads TGTGCCAGCAGTGAAGGGGCGGGGCGGTATAATGAGCAGTTCTTC. Amino acids: CASSEGAGRYNEQFF.

V and J are TRBV11-2 and TRBJ2-7, with 11 nucleotides matching TRBD1. The CDR3 totals 15 residues. Unmatched junction bases numbered 3, after V lost 1 base and J lost 4 bases. Germline V gene data show CDR1 as SGHAT and CDR2 as FQNNGV. CDR3 sequence reads: CASSLARDRGYEQYF. The DNA for the CDR3 is TGTGCCAGCAGCTTAGCCCGGGACAGGGGGTACGAGCAGTACTTC.

This chain links TRBV5-6 with TRBJ1-2; 7 nucleotides line up with TRBD1. Germline CDR1 is SGHDT and CDR2 is YYEEEE. Trimming at V came to 0 bases and at J to 4 bases, leaving 6 bases not matched to a gene. The CDR3 covers 15 residues. Written as DNA, the CDR3 is TGTGCCAGCAGCTTGGCGGGACAGTCGCTCTATGGCTACACCTTC. As protein: CASSLAGQSLYGYTF.

This chain joins TRBV30 and TRBJ2-7; the match to TRBD1 covers 7 bases. The CDR3 contains 13 residues. The J segment lost 3 bases and the V segment lost 3 bases, leaving 5 bases of the junction unmatched. The germline V gene encodes CDR1 GTSNPN and CDR2 SVGIG (reference sequence). The CDR3 sequence: CAWSQGEIYEQYV. CDR3 coding DNA: TGTGCCTGGAGCCAGGGGGAGATCTACGAGCAGTACGTC.

CDR3 residues: CASSGLAGVTEQFF. Written as DNA, the CDR3 is TGTGCCAGCAGTGGTCTAGCGGGAGTAACTGAGCAGTTCTTC. V usage is TRBV2 and J usage is TRBJ2-1; the match to TRBD2 covers 10 bases. The CDR3 runs 14 residues. V was pared by 4 bases and J by 9 bases, with 6 bases of the junction left unmatched. The germline V gene encodes CDR1 SNHLY and CDR2 FYNNEI.

The J gene is TRBJ2-3, the V gene TRBV7-3; 7 bases match TRBD2. The germline V gene encodes CDR1 SGHTA and CDR2 FQGTGA. The trim removed 3 bases at V and 3 bases at J, leaving 3 bases unmatched. The CDR3 sequence is 14 residues long. The CDR3 nucleotides read TGTGCCAGCAGCTTCAGCGGGATGACAGATACGCAGTATTTT. Encoded protein: CASSFSGMTDTQYF.

The chain combines TRBV7-8 with TRBJ1-2; tentative D call: TRBD1 (5 bases). The CDR3 has 11 residues. Germline V lookup: CDR1 SGHVS, CDR2 FQNEAQ. Trimming pared 5 bases from V and 6 bases from J, leaving 7 bases between. The CDR3 protein is CASSSRDGYTF. CDR3 DNA sequence: TGTGCCAGCAGCAGCAGGGATGGCTACACCTTC.

The V and J genes are TRBV30 and TRBJ1-1; the D gene is possibly TRBD1 (6 bases). CDR3 length: 13 amino acids. Trimming pared 5 bases from V and 2 bases from J, leaving 12 bases between. The germline V gene has CDR1 GTSNPN and CDR2 SVGIG (reference sequence). The CDR3 region has the DNA TGTGCCTGGCTTACCGGGACAAACACTGAAGCTTTCTTT. Its protein product is CAWLTGTNTEAFF.